Below, 15 T cell receptor beta chains from the same sample are listed, as sequenced in a study of control samples from healthy donors and cancer patients. Clones were read by immunoSEQ multiplex PCR, and TCRdb kept only the in-frame ones, dropping some. The sample has around 230,000 clones, over 90% seen once. Specimen: blood. The receptor set was obtained from a man over 45 in good health.

The chain carries TRBV19 and TRBJ1-5, with D hard to call. V lost 5 bases and J lost 4, with 6 bases in between. From germline, CDR1 is LNHDA and CDR2 SQIVND (reference sequence). The CDR3 is 12 amino acids. The CDR3 sequence is CASSELNQPQHF. In nucleotides, the CDR3 is TGTGCCAGTAGTGAGCTTAATCAGCCCCAGCATTTT. Full variable domain (rest looked up from reference TRBV19 and TRBJ1-5): DGGITQSPKYLFRKEGQNVTLSCEQNLNHDAMYWYRQDPGQGLRLIYYSQIVNDFQKGDIAEGYSVSREKKESFPLTVTSAQKNPTAFYLCASSELNQPQHFGDGTRLSIL.

The chain links TRBV28 to TRBJ1-4, with 8 nucleotides matching TRBD1. The V and J ends lost 6 bases and 7 bases, in that order; junction bases with no gene match: 10. This CDR3 has 15 amino acids. Germline V gene sequence: CDR1 MDHEN, CDR2 SYDVKM. Here the CDR3 reads CASSTPGGEAEKLFF. The CDR3 bases are TGTGCCAGCAGCACTCCAGGGGGCGAGGCTGAAAAACTGTTTTTT.

The chain uses TRBV3-1 (or the pseudogene TRBV3-2) and TRBJ2-5, with a tentative D call TRBD1 (6 bases). Germline V gene sequence: CDR1 LGHDT, CDR2 YNNKEL (reference sequence). CDR3 size: 15 residues. V lost 4 bases to trimming and J lost 2 bases, with 14 bases between them. DNA of the CDR3: TGTGCCAGCAGCCCAGGGGTAGGCCATCAAGAGACCCAGTACTTC. Its protein is CASSPGVGHQETQYF.

This sequence joins TRBV18 and TRBJ1-2; possibly TRBD1 for D (6 bases). The CDR3 runs 15 residues. V was shortened by 6 bases and J by 3 bases, with 17 bases between the two germline ends. CDR1 is KGHSH and CDR2 is LQKENI in the germline V gene. As DNA, the CDR3 is TGTGCCAGCTCCCGCGCGACCCCAGGGGACTATGGCTACACCTTC. Encoded protein: CASSRATPGDYGYTF.

DNA for the CDR3: TGTGCCAGCACGGGCGGGGTAGCCAAAAACATTCAGTACTTC. Protein product: CASTGGVAKNIQYF. V gene TRBV2 combines with J gene TRBJ2-4; the D gene is possibly TRBD2 (6 bases). Trimming took off 7 bases at V and 0 bases at J, with 10 bases between the two ends. The germline CDR1 and CDR2 sequences are SNHLY and FYNNEI. This CDR3 has 14 amino acids. The entire variable domain, with the rest obtained from reference TRBV2 and TRBJ2-4, is as follows: EPEVTQTPSHQVTQMGQEVILRCVPISNHLYFYWYRQILGQKVEFLVSFYNNEISEKSEIFDDQFSVERPDGSNFTLKIRSTKLEDSAMYFCASTGGVAKNIQYFGAGTRLSVL.

This chain connects TRBV18 to TRBJ1-4; TRBD1 might be the D (5 bases). Germline CDR1 KGHSH, CDR2 LQKENI. CDR3 length equals 15 residues. Trimming pared 3 bases from V and 7 bases from J, leaving 15 bases between. The chain's CDR3 is CASSPPGRGGEKLFF. The CDR3 region has the DNA TGTGCCAGCTCACCCCCCGGGAGGGGAGGTGAAAAACTGTTTTTT.

The chain has TRBV11-2 and TRBJ2-2; 11 nucleotides line up with TRBD1. Trimming at V came to 6 bases and at J to 4 bases, leaving 4 bases not matched to a gene. This CDR3 is 15 amino acids long. CDR1 and CDR2 (germline): SGHAT, FQNNGV. The CDR3 DNA reads as TGTGCCAGCAGTCCCGGGACAGGGGGCACCGGGGAGCTGTTTTTT. Amino acid sequence: CASSPGTGGTGELFF.

V usage is TRBV20-1 and J usage is TRBJ1-1; D gene uncertain. V shed 3 bases and J shed 3 bases, with 8 bases lying between them. Germline V gene lookup returns CDR1 DFQATT and CDR2 SNEGSKA (reference sequence). This CDR3 region has 12 residues. This chain's CDR3 is CSASLGDTEAFF. DNA of the CDR3: TGCAGTGCTAGTCTCGGGGACACTGAAGCTTTCTTT.

This clone was recorded only once. The V gene is TRBV6-2 or TRBV6-3, the J gene TRBJ1-2, with TRBD1 matching 8 bases. The germline V gene has CDR1 MNHEY and CDR2 SVGEGT. V was clipped by 4 bases and J by 7 bases; unmatched bases: 11. The CDR3 spans 15 residues. The CDR3 DNA reads TGTGCCAGCAGTTCCATTGACGGACAGGGACGTGGCTACACCTTC. It codes for CASSSIDGQGRGYTF.

The chain links TRBV12-3 or TRBV12-4 to TRBJ1-6; tentative D call: TRBD1 (5 bases). The V and J ends lost 2 bases and 11 bases respectively, with 10 bases between them. There are 13 residues in the CDR3. Here the CDR3 DNA reads TGTGCCAGCAGTTTAAATACAGGCACACCCCTCCACTTT. Translation gives CASSLNTGTPLHF.

The chain employs TRBV5-6 and TRBJ1-1; D remains unclear. CDR3 length: 16 amino acids. Trimming removed 0 bases at V and 0 bases at J, with 12 bases between. Germline V CDR1 and CDR2: SGHDT, YYEEEE. The CDR3 protein is CASSLEGGNMNTEAFF. The CDR3 DNA reads TGTGCCAGCAGCTTGGAGGGAGGGAACATGAACACTGAAGCTTTCTTT.

V gene TRBV7-2 combines with J gene TRBJ2-5; D unclear. Germline V gene data show CDR1 as SGHTA and CDR2 as FQGNSA. This CDR3 contains 13 residues. Trimming cost V 1 base and J 1 base, with 4 bases left between them. The CDR3 here is CASSLELQETQYF. The CDR3 DNA sequence: TGTGCCAGCAGCTTAGAACTCCAAGAGACCCAGTACTTC. The whole variable domain, remainder taken from reference TRBV7-2 and TRBJ2-5, is GAGVSQSPSNKVTEKGKDVELRCDPISGHTALYWYRQSLGQGLEFLIYFQGNSAPDKSGLPSDRFSAERTGGSVSTLTIQRTQQEDSAVYLCASSLELQETQYFGPGTRLLVL.

The V and J genes are TRBV2 and TRBJ2-2; no reliable D call. The CDR3 covers 13 residues. V lost 4 bases to trimming and J lost 5 bases, with 8 bases between them. CDR1 is SNHLY and CDR2 is FYNNEI in the germline V gene. In nucleotides, the CDR3 is TGTGCCAGCAGTGTAGTCGTAACCGGGGAGCTGTTTTTT. It specifies CASSVVVTGELFF.

This clone was counted a single time. V and J are TRBV7-9 and TRBJ1-3, with D unclear. Germline CDR1 and CDR2: SEHNR and FQNEAQ (reference sequence). CDR3 size: 14 residues. V was cut by 0 bases and J by 8 bases, with 11 bases left in between. CDR3 protein: CASSLADGRDTIYF. The CDR3 coding sequence is TGTGCCAGCAGCTTAGCGGACGGTCGGGACACCATATATTTT.

This clone came up once. The rearrangement links TRBV28 to TRBJ1-1; 10 bases align to TRBD1. With V trimmed by 4 bases and J by 0 bases, 8 bases remained unmatched. The CDR3 length is 17 residues. Per germline, CDR1 MDHEN and CDR2 SYDVKM. CDR3 sequence: CASSSRRDRGMNTEAFF. The DNA for the CDR3 is TGTGCCAGCAGTTCCCGACGGGACAGGGGCATGAACACTGAAGCTTTCTTT.